This T cell receptor beta chain emerged from a study of T cell changes during pregnancy in multiple sclerosis. Only in-frame clones appear in the TCRdb table, and some are missing; sequencing was by immunoSEQ multiplex PCR. The table has 60,000 or so clones, 89% seen once. The CDR3 runs 14 residues. The germline gives CDR1 LGHNT, CDR2 FRNRAP. V lost 1 base, J lost 6 bases, and 9 bases lay in between. This TCR came from a female donor with multiple sclerosis, enrolled in a pregnancy study. The rearrangement uses TRBV12-5 and TRBJ2-2, with D possibly matching TRBD1 (5 bases). The specimen was peripheral blood, collected in the first trimester of pregnancy. CDR3 bases: TGTGCTAGTGGTTTGGACAGGAGACCCGGGGAGCTGTTTTTT. Amino acid sequence: CASGLDRRPGELFF.